There are a few counts of the clone carrying this T cell receptor (beta chain). What it binds is not known. Stated time point: late sampling 161 to 241 days after vaccination in a few convalescent patients. Sample treatment: roughly 10-day PBMC culture with coronavirus spike peptide pools or control peptides (ViraFEST assay). CDR1 is SEHNR and CDR2 is FQNEAQ in the germline V gene (reference sequence). The CDR3 is made up of 13 amino acids. V gave up 5 bases and J gave up 8 bases; unmatched junction bases: 8. This record comes from a study of vaccination and CD4 T cells after COVID-19. Study as a whole: Overlapping spike pools from SARS-CoV-2 and HCoV-NL63, HCoV-OC43 and HCoV-229E served as culture stimuli.

Sequencing of DNA taken from cultured CD4+ T cells relied on the Oncomine TCR Beta short-read assay. TCRdb redid the calling of the PCR reads with MiXCR, one entry per CDR3 protein. Of approximately 23,000 distinct CDR3 sequences listed, around two fifths are singletons. Sample: CD4+ T cells from blood, cultured in vitro, taken about 7 months after SARS-CoV-2 vaccination. This rearrangement joins TRBV7-9 to TRBJ1-2, with 7 bases matching TRBD1. This receptor was obtained from a human donor who had recovered from COVID-19. The CDR3 nucleotides read TGTGCCAGCAGCACCCGACAGGGTCTCGGCTACACCTTC. This encodes CASSTRQGLGYTF.